The 10 T cell receptor beta chains below all came from one sample that was sequenced in a study of control samples from healthy donors and cancer patients. Some clones are missing from TCRdb's copy, which holds only in-frame ones; the method was immunoSEQ multiplex PCR. In the table there are about 160,000 clones, approximately 90% of which are singletons. The sample consisted of blood. The source is a man aged 25-40 years in good health.

The chain recombines TRBV12-3 or TRBV12-4 with TRBJ2-7; the D is unclear. V was shortened by 6 bases and J by 3 bases, with 12 bases between the two germline ends. The CDR3 spans 13 residues. CDR3 coding DNA: TGTGCCAGCAGCCCGGACCGAGGCTACGAGCAGTACTTC. Translated: CASSPDRGYEQYF.

The CDR3 sequence: CASSALGREPQHF. The CDR3 DNA follows: TGTGCCAGCTCAGCACTGGGTCGGGAGCCCCAGCATTTT. The chain carries TRBV28 and TRBJ1-5; D remains ambiguous. There are 13 residues in the CDR3. Trimming took 8 bases from V and 8 from J, leaving 16 bases between them. Germline assignment: CDR1 MDHEN and CDR2 SYDVKM.

The gene calls are TRBV2 and TRBJ1-3; no firm D call. This CDR3 region has 16 residues. Deletions cut 4 bases from V and 0 bases from J, with 13 bases between. Germline V lookup: CDR1 SNHLY, CDR2 FYNNEI. The CDR3 here is CASSGILQFSGNTIYF. The CDR3 DNA follows: TGTGCCAGCAGTGGAATCTTACAGTTCTCTGGAAACACCATATATTTT.

The chain couples TRBV30 to TRBJ1-4; D perhaps matches TRBD1 (6 bases). Germline V gene sequence: CDR1 GTSNPN, CDR2 SVGIG (reference sequence). The CDR3 has 13 residues. V was cut by 3 bases and J by 13 bases, with 18 bases left in between. The CDR3 coding sequence is TGTGCCTGGAGGGAATACCCCAGGGGAGGACTGTTTTTT. Protein product: CAWREYPRGGLFF.

The rearrangement joins TRBV30 to TRBJ1-1, with D unclear. The ends were cut back, 1 base at V and 3 bases at J, with 9 bases in the middle. Germline V lookup: CDR1 GTSNPN, CDR2 SVGIG (reference sequence). This CDR3 is built from 13 residues. CDR3 sequence reads: CAWSAMADTEAFF. The CDR3 DNA follows: TGTGCCTGGAGTGCGATGGCTGACACTGAAGCTTTCTTT.

The chain links TRBV2 to TRBJ1-2; D gene uncertain. Germline CDR1 is SNHLY and CDR2 is FYNNEI. V was cut by 4 bases and J by 4 bases, with 10 bases left in between. The CDR3 runs 13 residues. The CDR3 sequence is CASSASGSYGYTF. The CDR3 DNA is TGTGCCAGCAGTGCCTCGGGGTCCTATGGCTACACCTTC.

V and J are TRBV19 and TRBJ2-2; 10 nucleotides align to TRBD2. From germline, CDR1 is LNHDA and CDR2 SQIVND (reference sequence). The V gene end was trimmed by 10 bases and the J gene end by 4 bases; junction bases not matched to a gene: 3. The CDR3 extends over 13 amino acids. The CDR3 region is CATTSGTTGELFF. The CDR3 nucleotides are TGTGCCACAACTAGCGGGACCACCGGGGAGCTGTTTTTT.

The DNA for the CDR3 is TGTGCCAGCAGCCTTCAAGACGAGCCTTCCGGATGGGTCGTGGAGACCCAGTACTTC. This encodes CASSLQDEPSGWVVETQYF. This chain joins TRBV3-1 (or the pseudogene TRBV3-2) and TRBJ2-5; the D is unclear. Deletions cut 4 bases from V and 5 bases from J, with 29 bases between. This CDR3 has 19 residues. Germline-derived CDR1 and CDR2 are LGHDT and YNNKEL (reference sequence).

The chain employs TRBV11-2 and TRBJ2-3; a possible D gene is TRBD1 (5 bases). Trimming removed 0 bases at V and 6 bases at J, with 13 bases between. From germline, CDR1 is SGHAT and CDR2 FQNNGV. The CDR3 is made up of 15 amino acids. In DNA, the CDR3 is TGTGCCAGCAGCTTAGACGGCAGGGAAATGGATACGCAGTATTTT. Protein sequence: CASSLDGREMDTQYF.

This rearrangement joins TRBV14 to TRBJ2-5; D is undetermined. With 1 base removed from V and 1 base from J, the gap between germline ends came to 10 bases. Germline-derived CDR1 and CDR2 are SGHDN and FVKESK. The CDR3 is 15 residues long. This CDR3 reads CASSQGRWAQETQYF. In nucleotides, the CDR3 is TGTGCCAGCAGCCAAGGCAGGTGGGCCCAAGAGACCCAGTACTTC. The full variable domain, rest sourced from reference TRBV14 and TRBJ2-5, is EAGVTQFPSHSVIEKGQTVTLRCDPISGHDNLYWYRRVMGKEIKFLLHFVKESKQDESGMPNNRFLAERTGGTYSTLKVQPAELEDSGVYFCASSQGRWAQETQYFGPGTRLLVL.